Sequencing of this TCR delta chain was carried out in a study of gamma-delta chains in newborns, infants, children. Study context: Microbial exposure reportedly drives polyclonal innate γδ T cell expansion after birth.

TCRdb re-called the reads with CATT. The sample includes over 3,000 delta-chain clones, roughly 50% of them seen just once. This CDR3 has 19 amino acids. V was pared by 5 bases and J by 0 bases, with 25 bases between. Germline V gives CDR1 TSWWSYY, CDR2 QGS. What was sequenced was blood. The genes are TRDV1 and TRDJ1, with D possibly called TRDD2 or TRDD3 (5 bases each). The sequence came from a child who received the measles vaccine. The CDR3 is CALGSPFLRGIRYTDKLIF. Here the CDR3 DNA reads TGTGCTCTTGGGTCACCGTTCCTCAGAGGGATCAGGTACACCGATAAACTCATCTTT.